Presented here are 20 T cell receptor beta chains from one specimen sequenced in a study of beta chain features in type 1 diabetes. All of the isolated RNA was reverse transcribed, so expressed TCRB transcripts were sequenced. Sequencing used immunoSEQ multiplex PCR; TCRdb keeps in-frame clones, though not all of them. The sample has 200,000 to 250,000 clones; roughly 30% are singletons. Sequenced sample: central memory CD4+ T cells from blood. The receptors were sampled from a man younger than 45 in good health.

Remarks on this clone: The junction shows a germline mismatch at one end, possibly a read error. The V and J genes are TRBV29-1 and TRBJ2-7; 8 nucleotides match TRBD2. CDR1 and CDR2 (germline): SQVTM, ANQGSEA. The CDR3 runs to 16 residues. The CDR3 DNA is TGCAGCGTTGAAGTCCCCACTAGCGGACTAACCTACGGGCAGTACTTC. Protein: CSVEVPTSGLTYGQYF.

There are a few counts of this clone. V is TRBV12-2 and J is TRBJ2-7; TRBD2, the table's D call, lacks a check against the DNA. TRBV12-2 is labeled a pseudogene. The CDR3 covers 15 residues. CDR3 in DNA: TGTGCAAGTCGCCACGCGGATGATCCACTCTACGAGCAGTACTTC. This translates into CASRHADDPLYEQYF.

The CDR3 loop reads CASSWRTGASTEAFF. As DNA, the CDR3 is TGTGCCAGCAGCTGGAGGACAGGGGCAAGCACTGAAGCTTTCTTT. The chain is built from TRBV5-4 and TRBJ1-1; 9 bases line up with TRBD1. V dropped 3 bases and J dropped 4; count of bases not matched to a gene: 7. The CDR3 totals 15 residues. Germline lookup yields CDR1 SGHNT and CDR2 YYREEE (reference sequence).

The gene calls are TRBV28 and TRBJ2-3, with D uncertain. The germline gives CDR1 MDHEN, CDR2 SYDVKM. The CDR3 sequence is 11 residues long. Trimming left V 7 bases short and J 6 bases short, with 8 bases between. The CDR3 DNA is TGTGCCAGCACACGTCGGGATACGCAGTATTTT. It codes for CASTRRDTQYF.

The sample holds a few counts of this clone. The rearrangement uses TRBV15 and TRBJ2-7; D possibly matches TRBD1 or TRBD2 (5 bases each). CDR3 length equals 12 residues. The V end lost 0 bases, the J end lost 6 bases, and 6 bases lay between the germline ends. The V gene's germline CDR1 is LNHNV and CDR2 YYDKDF (reference sequence). The CDR3 coding sequence is TGTGCCACCAGCAGAGATGGGGGCGAGCAGTACTTC. Its protein is CATSRDGGEQYF.

This clone was detected a few times. The gene calls are TRBV19 and TRBJ2-1; D is perhaps TRBD1 (6 bases). Looked up from germline, CDR1 is LNHDA and CDR2 is SQIVND (reference sequence). The CDR3 extends over 14 amino acids. Trimming pared 10 bases from V and 0 bases from J, leaving 13 bases between. This CDR3 reads CATTPDSSYNEQFF. The CDR3 coding sequence is TGTGCCACCACACCGGACAGCTCCTACAATGAGCAGTTCTTC.

Remarks on this clone: The germline gene is not matched at one end of the junction; a read error may be the cause. The chain uses TRBV13 and TRBJ2-7; no reliable D call. CDR3 length equals 12 residues. CDR1 and CDR2 (germline): PRHDT, FYEKMQ (reference sequence). The CDR3 here is CASSLGLRLFAW. The CDR3, as DNA: TGTGCCAGCAGCTTAGGATTAAGGTTGTTCGCGTGG.

This chain connects TRBV29-1 to TRBJ1-1; D gene ambiguous. The germline V gene has CDR1 SQVTM and CDR2 ANQGSEA. V was trimmed by 6 bases and J by 10 bases, leaving 15 bases between them. The CDR3 consists of 11 residues. CDR3 nucleotide sequence: TGCAGCGTCAGCCGGCCGGGCGCAGCTTTCTTT. The encoded protein is CSVSRPGAAFF. The full variable domain, its missing parts supplied by reference TRBV29-1 and TRBJ1-1, is SAVISQKPSRDICQRGTSLTIQCQVDSQVTMMFWYRQQPGQSLTLIATANQGSEATYESGFVIDKFPISRPNLTFSTLTVSNMSPEDSSIYLCSVSRPGAAFFGQGTRLTVV.

This clone was found a few times. This rearrangement joins TRBV29-1 to TRBJ2-5; D remains ambiguous. V was trimmed by 7 bases and J by 1 base, leaving 10 bases between them. In germline, CDR1 is SQVTM, CDR2 ANQGSEA. The CDR3 sequence is 12 residues long. The CDR3 here is CSAAVTQETQYF. The CDR3 DNA reads as TGCAGCGCGGCGGTTACCCAAGAGACCCAGTACTTC.

In this sample, this clone turned up a few times. The rearrangement joins TRBV7-2 to TRBJ2-1, with TRBD2 identical over 12 bases. The length of the CDR3 is 16 residues. CDR1 SGHTA and CDR2 FQGNSA come from the germline V gene. The ends lost 4 bases at V and 6 bases at J; junction bases unmatched: 7. In nucleotides, the CDR3 is TGTGCCAGCAGCTCAACTAGCGGGGGGTCCCTCAATGAGCAGTTCTTC. It translates to CASSSTSGGSLNEQFF.

There are a few counts of this clone. This chain links TRBV2 with TRBJ2-1; 9 positions agree with TRBD1. The CDR3 runs 15 residues. From germline, CDR1 is SNHLY and CDR2 FYNNEI. V trimming: 6 bases; J trimming: 1 base; junction bases outside the gene matches: 4. The CDR3 DNA reads TGTGCCAGCAGCCCGGGACAGGGTTCCTACAATGAGCAGTTCTTC. Its protein is CASSPGQGSYNEQFF. The whole variable domain, remainder taken from reference TRBV2 and TRBJ2-1, is EPEVTQTPSHQVTQMGQEVILRCVPISNHLYFYWYRQILGQKVEFLVSFYNNEISEKSEIFDDQFSVERPDGSNFTLKIRSTKLEDSAMYFCASSPGQGSYNEQFFGPGTRLTVL.

The V and J genes are TRBV7-8 and TRBJ2-7; D is tentatively TRBD1 or TRBD2 (5 bases each). In germline, CDR1 is SGHVS, CDR2 FQNEAQ. The CDR3 runs to 15 residues. The V end was cut by 6 bases, the J end by 0 bases, with 15 bases between. The CDR3 is CASRNGTVASYEQYF. The CDR3 DNA reads as TGTGCCAGCAGGAACGGGACCGTCGCCTCCTACGAGCAGTACTTC.

This clone was counted only a few times. The chain recombines TRBV30 with TRBJ1-5; TRBD1 matches at 7 bases. Per the germline V gene, CDR1 is GTSNPN and CDR2 is SVGIG (reference sequence). V lost 2 bases and J lost 1; bases outside the gene matches: 2. The CDR3 length is 14 residues. The DNA for the CDR3 is TGTGCCTGGAGTAAGGACAGGAGCAATCAGCCCCAGCATTTT. Translating it yields CAWSKDRSNQPQHF. Full variable domain (remainder filled in from reference TRBV30 and TRBJ1-5): SQTIHQWPATLVQPVGSPLSLECTVEGTSNPNLYWYRQAAGRGLQLLFYSVGIGQISSEVPQNLSASRPQDRQFILSSKKLLLSDSGFYLCAWSKDRSNQPQHFGDGTRLSIL.

In nucleotides, the CDR3 is TGTGCCAGCAGCCGAGCTAGCGGGAGCGAGCAGTACTTC. Encoded protein: CASSRASGSEQYF. This chain joins TRBV25-1 and TRBJ2-7, with 10 positions matching TRBD2. V gave up 6 bases and J gave up 6 bases; unmatched junction bases: 5. Germline values: CDR1 MGHDK, CDR2 SYGVNS. The CDR3 runs 13 residues.

Only a few counts were recorded for this clone. This chain links TRBV6-6 with TRBJ2-3, with D unclear. The CDR3 loop spans 13 amino acids. V was shortened by 7 bases and J by 2 bases, with 10 bases between the two germline ends. Per the germline V gene, CDR1 is MNHNY and CDR2 is SVGAGI (reference sequence). The chain's CDR3 is CASNQDSTDTQYF. The CDR3 nucleotides are TGTGCCAGCAACCAAGATTCCACAGATACGCAGTATTTT.

This clone was counted a few times. This chain uses TRBV5-5 with TRBJ2-7; the match to TRBD1 covers 8 bases. V lost 5 bases and J lost 0; bases outside the gene matches: 7. CDR1 and CDR2 from the germline V gene are SGHKS and YYEKEE (reference sequence). CDR3 length equals 15 residues. CDR3 nucleotides: TGTGCCAGCAGTCTCGGACAGGGAAACTCCTACGAGCAGTACTTC. Translating gives CASSLGQGNSYEQYF.

This clone was recorded at least ten times. The J gene is TRBJ1-2, the V gene TRBV5-1; a possible D gene is TRBD1 (6 bases). Trimming left V 4 bases short and J 2 bases short, with 12 bases between. Germline V gene lookup returns CDR1 SGHRS and CDR2 YFSETQ. The CDR3 runs 14 residues. CDR3 DNA sequence: TGCGCCAGCAGCCCCGGGGACACCAACTATGGCTACACCTTC. Translating it yields CASSPGDTNYGYTF.

This sequence joins TRBV9 and TRBJ1-4; D is uncertain. Between the trimmed V and J ends, which lost 3 bases and 8 bases, there was a span of 8 bases. This CDR3 region has 12 residues. Germline V gene lookup returns CDR1 SGDLS and CDR2 YYNGEE. The CDR3 sequence is CASSGEKEKLFF. The CDR3 nucleotides are TGTGCCAGCAGCGGGGAAAAAGAAAAACTGTTTTTT.

This clone was counted many times. V is TRBV10-3 and J is TRBJ1-3; possibly TRBD1 for D (5 bases). V lost 4 bases to trimming and J lost 8 bases, with 15 bases between them. The CDR3 has 14 residues. The germline CDR1 and CDR2 sequences are ENHRY and SYGVKD. This chain's CDR3 is CAISAGRDSDTIYF. CDR3 in DNA: TGTGCCATCAGTGCGGGCAGGGACTCGGACACCATATATTTT.

This clone has a handful of counts. The V call is TRBV29-1, the J call TRBJ1-2; unclear D gene. Trimming took 0 bases from V and 7 from J, leaving 6 bases between them. Per the germline V gene, CDR1 is SQVTM and CDR2 is ANQGSEA. The CDR3 length is 11 residues. In DNA form, the CDR3 reads TGCAGCGTTGAAGAGAGCCGTGGCTACACCTTC. This gives the protein CSVEESRGYTF.